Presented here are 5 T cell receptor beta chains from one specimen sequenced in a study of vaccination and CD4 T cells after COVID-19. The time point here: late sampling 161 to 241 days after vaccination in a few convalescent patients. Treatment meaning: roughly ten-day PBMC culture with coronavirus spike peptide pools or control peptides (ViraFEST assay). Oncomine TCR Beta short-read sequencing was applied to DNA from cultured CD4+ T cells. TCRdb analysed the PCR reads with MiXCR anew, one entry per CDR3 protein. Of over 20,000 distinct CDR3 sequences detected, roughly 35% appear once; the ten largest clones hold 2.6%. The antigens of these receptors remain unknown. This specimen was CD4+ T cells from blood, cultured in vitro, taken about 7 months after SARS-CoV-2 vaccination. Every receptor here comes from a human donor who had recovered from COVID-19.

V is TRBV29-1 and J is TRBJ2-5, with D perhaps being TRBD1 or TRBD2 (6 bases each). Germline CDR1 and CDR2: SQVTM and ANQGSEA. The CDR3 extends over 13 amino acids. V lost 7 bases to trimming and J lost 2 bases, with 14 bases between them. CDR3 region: CSGGVGGQETQYF. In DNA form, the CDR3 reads TGCAGCGGCGGGGTAGGGGGGCAAGAGACCCAGTACTTC.

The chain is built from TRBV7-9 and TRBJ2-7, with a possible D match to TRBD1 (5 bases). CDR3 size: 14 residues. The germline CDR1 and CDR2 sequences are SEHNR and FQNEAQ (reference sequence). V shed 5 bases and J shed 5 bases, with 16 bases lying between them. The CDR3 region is CASSRSAGPHEQYF. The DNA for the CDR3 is TGTGCCAGCAGCCGAAGTGCAGGGCCCCACGAGCAGTACTTC.

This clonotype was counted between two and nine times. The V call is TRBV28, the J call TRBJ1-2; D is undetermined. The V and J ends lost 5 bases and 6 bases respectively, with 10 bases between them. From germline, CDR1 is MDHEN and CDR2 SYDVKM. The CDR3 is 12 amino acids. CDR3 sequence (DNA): TGTGCCAGCAGTCCCCTAGAGGATGGCTACACCTTC. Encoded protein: CASSPLEDGYTF.

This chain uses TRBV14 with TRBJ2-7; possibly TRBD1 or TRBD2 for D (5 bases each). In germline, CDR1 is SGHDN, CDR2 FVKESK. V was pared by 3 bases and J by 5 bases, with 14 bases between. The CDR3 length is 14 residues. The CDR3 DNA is TGTGCCAGCAGCCATGGGGGATTATTCGACGAGCAGTACTTC. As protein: CASSHGGLFDEQYF.

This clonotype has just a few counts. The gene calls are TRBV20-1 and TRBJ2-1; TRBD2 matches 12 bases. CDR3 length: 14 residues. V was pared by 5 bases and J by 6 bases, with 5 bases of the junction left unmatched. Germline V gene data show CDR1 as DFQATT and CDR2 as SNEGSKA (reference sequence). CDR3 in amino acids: CSARGLAGINEQFF. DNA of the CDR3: TGCAGTGCTCGAGGACTAGCGGGAATCAATGAGCAGTTCTTC.